One and the same sample provided the 25 T cell receptor beta chains below, sequenced in a study of cytomegalovirus exposure and HLA in healthy donors. The PCR employed 60 Vbeta primers together with 13 Jbeta primers. Produced via immunoSEQ multiplex PCR; TCRdb's table is partial and in-frame only. The sample carries 100,000 to 150,000 clones, 80% recorded once. The specimen was PBMCs. These receptors were taken from a man aged 25-45 years in good health and CMV-seropositive.

The rearrangement uses TRBV7-8 and TRBJ2-7; D might be TRBD1 (5 bases). V lost 1 base and J lost 0, with 10 bases in between. This CDR3 contains 15 residues. Per the germline V gene, CDR1 is SGHVS and CDR2 is FQNEAQ. The CDR3: CASSLGTLSSYEQYF. CDR3 in DNA: TGTGCCAGCAGCTTAGGGACACTGAGCTCCTACGAGCAGTACTTC. The full variable domain, its missing parts supplied by reference TRBV7-8 and TRBJ2-7, is GAGVSQSPRYKVAKRGQDVALRCDPISGHVSLFWYQQALGQGPEFLTYFQNEAQLDKSGLPSDRFFAERPEGSVSTLKIQRTQQEDSAVYLCASSLGTLSSYEQYFGPGTRLTVT.

The chain links TRBV4-1 to TRBJ1-2; D not resolved. The CDR3 has 18 amino acids. Trimming removed 0 bases from V and 1 base from J, with 18 bases in between. Germline-derived CDR1 and CDR2 are MGHRA and YSYEKL. The CDR3 DNA is TGCGCCAGCAGCCAAGATTCTGCAGGCGCGTACCTTAACTATGGCTACACCTTC. This gives the protein CASSQDSAGAYLNYGYTF.

This chain links TRBV5-6 with TRBJ2-7; TRBD1 is a possible D gene (5 bases). Germline V lookup: CDR1 SGHDT, CDR2 YYEEEE. The CDR3 sequence is 13 residues long. Trimming stripped 3 bases from V and 2 bases from J, with 9 bases between. CDR3 DNA: TGTGCCAGCAGCTACACAGGTACCTACGAGCAGTACTTC. Encoded protein: CASSYTGTYEQYF. The complete variable domain, with remaining parts taken from reference TRBV5-6 and TRBJ2-7, reads DAGVTQSPTHLIKTRGQQVTLRCSPKSGHDTVSWYQQALGQGPQFIFQYYEEEERQRGNFPDRFSGHQFPNYSSELNVNALLLGDSALYLCASSYTGTYEQYFGPGTRLTVT.

The V and J genes are TRBV6-5 and TRBJ2-5, with 7 bases that match TRBD1. The better agreement between TRBJ2-7 and the DNA end casts doubt on the J call. Germline CDR1 MNHEY, CDR2 SVGAGI. The CDR3 totals 14 residues. Here the CDR3 reads CASSYSGTVYEQYF. In nucleotides, the CDR3 is TGTGCCAGCAGTTACTCCGGGACAGTTTACGAGCAGTACTTC.

V usage is TRBV27 and J usage is TRBJ2-5; a weak D match, TRBD2 (6 bases). Gene TRBJ2-7 matches the end of the DNA better, so the J call may be wrong. Germline V gene data show CDR1 as MNHEY and CDR2 as SMNVEV (reference sequence). CDR3 size: 14 residues. The CDR3 nucleotides read TGTGCCAGCAGTCTAGGGTCGGGAGCCTACGAGCAGTACTTC. Translating gives CASSLGSGAYEQYF.

V and J are TRBV14 and TRBJ2-7, with TRBD1 as a possible D gene (6 bases). CDR1 and CDR2 from the germline V gene are SGHDN and FVKESK. This CDR3 has 16 residues. The ends were cut back, 5 bases at V and 3 bases at J, with 20 bases in the middle. The CDR3 reads CASSWTADTILYEQYF. The DNA for the CDR3 is TGTGCCAGCAGCTGGACAGCGGATACGATCCTCTACGAGCAGTACTTC.

V is TRBV29-1 and J is TRBJ2-7, with D possibly TRBD1 on 5 matching bases. The CDR3 spans 13 residues. CDR1 and CDR2 from the germline V gene are SQVTM and ANQGSEA. V gave up 1 base and J gave up 3 bases, with 10 bases separating them. Written as DNA, the CDR3 is TGCAGCGTTGAAGCCCGCCAGGGCTACGAGCAGTACTTC. Its translation is CSVEARQGYEQYF.

The chain uses TRBV9 and TRBJ2-2, with TRBD1 as a possible D gene (5 bases). CDR1 and CDR2 (germline): SGDLS, YYNGEE. The CDR3 consists of 15 residues. The germline V and J ends were trimmed by 4 bases and 4 bases, with 14 bases remaining between them. The CDR3 spells CASSPLKTATGELFF. As DNA, the CDR3 is TGTGCCAGCAGCCCACTCAAGACAGCCACCGGGGAGCTGTTTTTT.

Turning to this clone: The sample carries other DNA sequences with the same CDR3. The CDR3 protein is CASSPLGGMDTEAFF. In nucleotides, the CDR3 is TGTGCCAGTAGTCCACTGGGGGGAATGGACACTGAAGCTTTCTTT. This chain uses TRBV6-4 with TRBJ1-1; a weak D match, TRBD1 (5 bases). The CDR3 is 15 amino acids. CDR1 is MRHNA and CDR2 is SNTAGT in the germline V gene. V lost 9 bases and J 3 bases, leaving 20 bases between the germline ends.

CDR3 bases: TGCGCCAGCAGCTTGGGTCTGGGAGGGACGGACGAGACCCAGTACTTC. Amino acids: CASSLGLGGTDETQYF. This chain uses TRBV5-1 with TRBJ2-5; 7 positions agree with TRBD2. CDR3 length: 16 amino acids. Germline CDR1 and CDR2: SGHRS and YFSETQ. V shed 0 bases and J 5 bases; nucleotides not matched to a gene: 10.

CDR3 in amino acids: CASSESSGAYEQYF. In DNA form, the CDR3 reads TGTGCCAGCAGTGAGTCTAGCGGGGCCTACGAGCAGTACTTC. V usage is TRBV6-5 and J usage is TRBJ2-7, with 9 bases lining up with TRBD2. Per the germline V gene, CDR1 is MNHEY and CDR2 is SVGAGI. This CDR3 comprises 14 residues. The junction had 4 bases not matched to a gene; V was cut back by 5 bases and J by 2 bases.

The chain links TRBV19 to TRBJ1-5; a weak D match, TRBD1 (5 bases). CDR1 and CDR2 from the germline V gene are LNHDA and SQIVND (reference sequence). The CDR3 is 17 amino acids. Between the trimmed V and J ends, which lost 2 bases and 6 bases, there was a span of 20 bases. This CDR3 reads CASSILSREVFSQPQHF. In DNA, the CDR3 is TGTGCCAGTAGTATACTGTCCAGGGAGGTGTTCAGTCAGCCCCAGCATTTT.

The gene calls are TRBV19 and TRBJ2-7; 7 bases align to TRBD1. Germline CDR1 and CDR2: LNHDA and SQIVND (reference sequence). This CDR3 has 14 amino acids. Trimming took 5 bases from V and 3 from J; bases not matched to a gene: 7. The CDR3 is CASSQGQGVYEQYF. CDR3 coding DNA: TGTGCCAGTAGTCAGGGGCAGGGGGTCTACGAGCAGTACTTC.

The genes are TRBV7-8 and TRBJ2-5, with TRBD2 identical over 7 bases. With the DNA end fitting TRBJ2-7 better, the J assignment may be wrong. This CDR3 comprises 15 residues. The germline V gene encodes CDR1 SGHVS and CDR2 FQNEAQ. The CDR3 bases are TGTGCCAGCATCCTATCCAGCGGGATCTCCTACGAGCAGTACTTC. It yields the protein CASILSSGISYEQYF.

The rearrangement links TRBV29-1 to TRBJ2-1; a possible D gene is TRBD1 (6 bases). The CDR3 runs to 11 residues. V lost 7 bases to trimming and J lost 9 bases, with 13 bases between them. From germline, CDR1 is SQVTM and CDR2 ANQGSEA. The CDR3 sequence: CSAFTGPEQFF. CDR3 DNA sequence: TGCAGCGCATTCACAGGGCCTGAGCAGTTCTTC.

This chain uses TRBV13 with TRBJ1-1; D might be TRBD1 (5 bases). The CDR3 loop spans 13 amino acids. The germline gives CDR1 PRHDT, CDR2 FYEKMQ (reference sequence). Deletions cut 5 bases from V and 2 bases from J, with 9 bases between. In DNA, the CDR3 is TGTGCCAGCAGCCCGGGACTAAACACTGAAGCTTTCTTT. This sequence encodes CASSPGLNTEAFF.

In the case of this clone: One end of the junction fails to match germline, which may point to a read error. The rearrangement joins TRBV18 to TRBJ2-2; possibly TRBD1 for D (5 bases). The CDR3 consists of 17 residues. Germline V CDR1 and CDR2: KGHSH, LQKENI. In DNA, the CDR3 is TGTGCCAGCTCATCGACGCTGATCTCAGGGAACACCGAGGAGCTGTTTTTT. Translating it yields CASSSTLISGNTEELFF.

The CDR3: CSATKRGSSYNEQFF. CDR3 DNA sequence: TGCAGCGCTACCAAGCGGGGTAGCTCCTACAATGAGCAGTTCTTC. The chain links TRBV29-1 to TRBJ2-1; TRBD2 agrees at 7 bases. The ends lost 7 bases at V and 0 bases at J; junction bases unmatched: 9. Germline CDR1 SQVTM, CDR2 ANQGSEA. The length of the CDR3 is 15 residues.

The chain has TRBV2 and TRBJ2-5, with D maybe TRBD1 (7 bases). The J call may be wrong; the DNA end is better matched by TRBJ2-7. CDR3 length: 16 amino acids. CDR1 and CDR2 from the germline V gene are SNHLY and FYNNEI. CDR3 region: CASSELGGQFNYEQYF. In DNA, the CDR3 is TGTGCCAGCAGTGAATTGGGGGGACAGTTCAACTACGAGCAGTACTTC.

The sample holds one count of this clone. The chain recombines TRBV6-1 with TRBJ1-5; 10 bases are a match to TRBD1. Germline V gene lookup returns CDR1 MNHNS and CDR2 SASEGT. The CDR3 is 17 residues long. Germline trimming cut 1 base from V and 9 bases from J; bases unmatched to any gene: 12. CDR3 DNA sequence: TGTGCCAGCAGTGAAGATCCCGGGACAGGGGAAGACGGGCCCCAGCATTTT. Translation: CASSEDPGTGEDGPQHF.

The V call is TRBV29-1, the J call TRBJ2-7; 7 positions agree with TRBD1. J was trimmed by 5 bases and V by 6 bases; bases with no gene match: 10. Germline CDR1 is SQVTM and CDR2 is ANQGSEA. The CDR3 runs to 13 residues. The CDR3 bases are TGCAGCGTGGAAAGACAGGGATCTCACGAGCAGTACTTC. Amino acids: CSVERQGSHEQYF.

This clone was counted between two and nine times. The chain carries TRBV29-1 and TRBJ1-2, with 8 bases lining up with TRBD1. Germline CDR1 and CDR2: SQVTM and ANQGSEA. With V trimmed by 2 bases and J by 6 bases, 5 bases remained unmatched. This CDR3 region has 13 residues. Here the CDR3 reads CSVELQGANGYTF. The DNA of the CDR3 is TGCAGCGTTGAATTGCAGGGGGCGAATGGCTACACCTTC.

The rearrangement links TRBV7-2 to TRBJ2-3; 8 bases map to TRBD2. The CDR3 runs 18 residues. Germline loops: CDR1 SGHTA, CDR2 FQGNSA. V shed 1 base, J shed 0 bases, and the junction held 9 bases outside the gene matches. CDR3: CASSLDAYGGVSTDTQYF. CDR3 DNA: TGTGCCAGCAGCTTAGACGCATACGGGGGGGTAAGCACAGATACGCAGTATTTT.

The chain joins TRBV28 to TRBJ2-7; 9 nucleotides agree with TRBD1. J gave up 3 bases and V 8 bases, and 11 bases lay outside the gene matches. The CDR3 has 15 amino acids. CDR1 is MDHEN, CDR2 SYDVKM, per germline. The CDR3 region has the DNA TGTGCCAGCCACCCCCCCGGGACAGGGCACTACGAGCAGTACTTC. The encoded protein is CASHPPGTGHYEQYF.

This clone has only one observation. J is TRBJ2-7 and V is TRBV6-1; 12 positions match TRBD2. Germline V gives CDR1 MNHNS, CDR2 SASEGT. Trimming took 1 base from V and 0 from J; bases not matched to a gene: 4. The CDR3 has 17 residues. The CDR3 spells CASSEGLAGGSSYEQYF. CDR3 nucleotide sequence: TGTGCCAGCAGTGAAGGTCTAGCGGGGGGGAGCTCCTACGAGCAGTACTTC.